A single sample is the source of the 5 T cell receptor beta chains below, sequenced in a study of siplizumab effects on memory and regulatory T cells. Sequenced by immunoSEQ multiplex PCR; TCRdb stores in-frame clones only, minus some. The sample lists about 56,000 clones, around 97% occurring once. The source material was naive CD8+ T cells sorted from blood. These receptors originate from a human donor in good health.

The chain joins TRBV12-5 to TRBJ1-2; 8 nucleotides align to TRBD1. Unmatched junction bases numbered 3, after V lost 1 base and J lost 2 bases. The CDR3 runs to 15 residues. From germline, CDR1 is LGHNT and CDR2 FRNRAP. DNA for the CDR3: TGTGCTAGTGGTTTGGGTGGACAGGGAAACTATGGCTACACCTTC. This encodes CASGLGGQGNYGYTF. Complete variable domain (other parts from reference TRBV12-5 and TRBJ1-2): DARVTQTPRHKVTEMGQEVTMRCQPILGHNTVFWYRQTMMQGLELLAYFRNRAPLDDSGMPKDRFSAEMPDATLATLKIQPSEPRDSAVYFCASGLGGQGNYGYTFGSGTRLTVV.

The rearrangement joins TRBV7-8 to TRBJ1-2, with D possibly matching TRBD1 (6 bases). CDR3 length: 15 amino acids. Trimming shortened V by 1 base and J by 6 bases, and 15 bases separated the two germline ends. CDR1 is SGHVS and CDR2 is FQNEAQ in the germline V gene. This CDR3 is CASSLVYRDGDGYTF. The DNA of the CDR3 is TGTGCCAGCAGCTTAGTCTACAGGGACGGGGATGGCTACACCTTC.

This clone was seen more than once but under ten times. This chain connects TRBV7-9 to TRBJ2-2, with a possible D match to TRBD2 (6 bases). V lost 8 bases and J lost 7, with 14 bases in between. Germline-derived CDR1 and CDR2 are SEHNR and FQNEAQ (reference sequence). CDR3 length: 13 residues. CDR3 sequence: CASGRHQGGELFF. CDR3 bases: TGTGCCAGCGGGAGGCACCAAGGCGGGGAGCTGTTTTTT.

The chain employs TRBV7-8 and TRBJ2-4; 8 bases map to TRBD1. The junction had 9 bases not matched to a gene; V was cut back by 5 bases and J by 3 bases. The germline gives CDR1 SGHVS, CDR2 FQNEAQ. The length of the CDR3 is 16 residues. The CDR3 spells CASSLTPGGDKNIQYF. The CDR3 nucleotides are TGTGCCAGCAGCCTCACCCCAGGGGGCGACAAAAACATTCAGTACTTC.

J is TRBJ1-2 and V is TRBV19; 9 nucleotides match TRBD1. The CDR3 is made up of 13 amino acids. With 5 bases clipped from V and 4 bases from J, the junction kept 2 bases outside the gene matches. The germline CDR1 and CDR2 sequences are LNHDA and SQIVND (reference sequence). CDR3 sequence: CASSGTGIYGYTF. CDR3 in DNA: TGTGCCAGTAGTGGGACAGGGATCTATGGCTACACCTTC. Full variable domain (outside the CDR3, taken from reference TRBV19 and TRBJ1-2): DGGITQSPKYLFRKEGQNVTLSCEQNLNHDAMYWYRQDPGQGLRLIYYSQIVNDFQKGDIAEGYSVSREKKESFPLTVTSAQKNPTAFYLCASSGTGIYGYTFGSGTRLTVV.